A single sample gave rise to the 11 T cell receptor beta chains below, sequenced in a study of blood T cells in healthy people across ages. A sample-barcoded 5' primer and a J-beta primer mix were used in a second PCR of roughly 6 to 11 cycles. TCRdb independently ran MiXCR on the 5' RACE reads; one entry per CDR3 protein. Of approximately 960,000 distinct CDR3 sequences in the sample, about 27% are singletons; the top ten hold roughly a tenth. These records were also assigned to another study, of T cells of mothers and their children.

Sequenced sample: blood. The receptors derive from a woman aged 40 to 50 in good health.

In this sample, this clonotype turned up many times. The chain combines TRBV28 with TRBJ2-5, with TRBD2 matching over 8 bases. The CDR3 spans 13 residues. V shed 6 bases, J shed 11 bases, and the junction held 11 bases outside the gene matches. Looked up from germline, CDR1 is MDHEN and CDR2 is SYDVKM. CDR3: CASSLGTPGGQYF. CDR3 bases: TGTGCCAGCAGCCTCGGGACTCCGGGGGGGCAGTACTTC.

This clonotype has more than one count but fewer than ten. The V call is TRBV9, the J call TRBJ1-2; D remains unclear. Germline-derived CDR1 and CDR2 are SGDLS and YYNGEE. Trimming stripped 3 bases from V and 7 bases from J, with 13 bases between. The CDR3 spans 13 residues. CDR3 region: CASSAEFEGGYTF. The CDR3 bases are TGTGCCAGCAGCGCGGAGTTTGAGGGTGGCTACACCTTC. The full variable domain, its missing parts supplied by reference TRBV9 and TRBJ1-2, is DSGVTQTPKHLITATGQRVTLRCSPRSGDLSVYWYQQSLDQGLQFLIQYYNGEERAKGNILERFSAQQFPDLHSELNLSSLELGDSALYFCASSAEFEGGYTFGSGTRLTVV.

J is TRBJ1-2 and V is TRBV5-1; 7 bases fit TRBD1. This CDR3 contains 14 residues. V lost 2 bases, J lost 7 bases, and 8 bases stayed unmatched. Germline V gene data show CDR1 as SGHRS and CDR2 as YFSETQ. The CDR3, as DNA: TGCGCCAGCAGCTTTGACGGGACAGCAAGTGGCTACACCTTC. Translated: CASSFDGTASGYTF.

This chain joins TRBV5-1 and TRBJ1-3; possible D gene TRBD1, 5 bases. The CDR3 has 16 amino acids. The germline V gene encodes CDR1 SGHRS and CDR2 YFSETQ. V was shortened by 2 bases and J by 7 bases, with 19 bases between the two germline ends. The CDR3 DNA reads TGCGCCAGCAGCTTTCTTCCCGGCAGGGCCGGTAACACCATATATTTT. Translating gives CASSFLPGRAGNTIYF.

The genes are TRBV4-1 and TRBJ2-5; 7 bases match TRBD2. The CDR3 extends over 16 amino acids. In germline, CDR1 is MGHRA, CDR2 YSYEKL. J was trimmed by 7 bases and V by 0 bases; bases with no gene match: 11. The CDR3 DNA sequence: TGCGCCAGCAGCCAAGAGGGACTAACCCATTCCGGGACCCAGTACTTC. This encodes CASSQEGLTHSGTQYF.

The sample holds one count of this clonotype. One base away lies a much larger clone, so this may be a sequencing read error. This chain joins TRBV20-1 and TRBJ2-5; D not resolved. This CDR3 is 13 amino acids long. In germline, CDR1 is DFQATT, CDR2 SNEGSKA (reference sequence). V shed 3 bases and J shed 11 bases, with 19 bases lying between them. CDR3 coding DNA: TGCAGTGCTAGCCGGCACCTCTACAATGAGCAGTACTTC. Amino acids: CSASRHLYNEQYF.

The rearrangement uses TRBV12-3 or TRBV12-4 and TRBJ2-3; 9 bases align to TRBD2. CDR3 length: 14 residues. With V trimmed by 7 bases and J by 2 bases, 4 bases remained unmatched. CDR3 region: CASISGGITDTQYF. CDR3 sequence (DNA): TGTGCCAGCATTAGCGGGGGTATCACAGATACGCAGTATTTT.

The chain employs TRBV4-3 and TRBJ1-1, with 7 positions matching TRBD1. V shed 4 bases and J 0 bases; nucleotides not matched to a gene: 11. Germline V gives CDR1 LGHNA, CDR2 YSLEER. The CDR3 runs to 17 residues. CDR3 sequence (DNA): TGCGCCAGCAGCCCTGGGGACAGATCAAGTTTGAACACTGAAGCTTTCTTT. This gives the protein CASSPGDRSSLNTEAFF.

The gene calls are TRBV5-1 and TRBJ2-1; a possible D gene is TRBD2 (6 bases). The CDR3 runs to 12 residues. The V and J ends lost 4 bases and 9 bases respectively, with 11 bases between them. Germline CDR1 and CDR2: SGHRS and YFSETQ. The CDR3 nucleotides are TGCGCCAGCAGCCGCCCAGCGGGTGAGCAGTTCTTC. Translated: CASSRPAGEQFF.

This clonotype was picked up a small number of times. The chain combines TRBV6-6 with TRBJ1-2; tentative D call: TRBD1 (6 bases). V gave up 6 bases and J gave up 5 bases, with 19 bases separating them. This CDR3 has 15 amino acids. Germline assignment: CDR1 MNHNY and CDR2 SVGAGI (reference sequence). The CDR3 loop reads CASSPQGTVEYGYTF. DNA of the CDR3: TGTGCCAGCAGCCCCCAGGGGACGGTAGAGTATGGCTACACCTTC.

V and J are TRBV5-4 and TRBJ1-2, with TRBD1 identical over 9 bases. With V trimmed by 3 bases and J by 4 bases, 7 bases remained unmatched. Germline lookup yields CDR1 SGHNT and CDR2 YYREEE (reference sequence). The CDR3 totals 15 residues. This chain's CDR3 is CASSSPTGGGYGYTF. Written as DNA, the CDR3 is TGTGCCAGCAGCTCACCGACAGGGGGTGGCTATGGCTACACCTTC.